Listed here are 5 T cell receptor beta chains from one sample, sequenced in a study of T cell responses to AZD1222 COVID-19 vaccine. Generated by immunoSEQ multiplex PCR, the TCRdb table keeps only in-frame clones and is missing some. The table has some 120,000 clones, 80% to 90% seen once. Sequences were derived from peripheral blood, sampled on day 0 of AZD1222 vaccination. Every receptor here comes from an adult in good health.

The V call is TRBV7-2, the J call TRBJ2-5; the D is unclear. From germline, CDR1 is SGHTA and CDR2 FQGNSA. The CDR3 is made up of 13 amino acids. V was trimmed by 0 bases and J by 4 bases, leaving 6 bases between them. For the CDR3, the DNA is TGTGCCAGCAGCTTAGCGGCAGGAGAGACCCAGTACTTC. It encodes CASSLAAGETQYF.

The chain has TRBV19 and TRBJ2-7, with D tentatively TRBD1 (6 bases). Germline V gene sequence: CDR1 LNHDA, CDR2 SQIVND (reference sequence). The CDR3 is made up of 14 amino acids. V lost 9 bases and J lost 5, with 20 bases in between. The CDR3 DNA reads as TGTGCCAGCTCACAGGGTTCCTCTATCAACGAGCAGTACTTC. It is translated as CASSQGSSINEQYF. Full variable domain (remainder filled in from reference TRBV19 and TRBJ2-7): DGGITQSPKYLFRKEGQNVTLSCEQNLNHDAMYWYRQDPGQGLRLIYYSQIVNDFQKGDIAEGYSVSREKKESFPLTVTSAQKNPTAFYLCASSQGSSINEQYFGPGTRLTVT.

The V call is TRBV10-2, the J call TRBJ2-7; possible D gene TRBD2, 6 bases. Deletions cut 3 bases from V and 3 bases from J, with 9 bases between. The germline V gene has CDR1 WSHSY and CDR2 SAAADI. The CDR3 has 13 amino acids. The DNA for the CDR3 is TGCGCCAGCAGTGATGGAGGGTACTACGAGCAGTACTTC. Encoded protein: CASSDGGYYEQYF.

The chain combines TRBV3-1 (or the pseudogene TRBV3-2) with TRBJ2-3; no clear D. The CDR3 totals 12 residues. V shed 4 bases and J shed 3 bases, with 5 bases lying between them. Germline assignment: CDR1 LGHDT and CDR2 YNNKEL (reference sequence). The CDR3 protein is CASSPNTDTQYF. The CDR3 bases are TGTGCCAGCAGCCCGAATACAGATACGCAGTATTTT.

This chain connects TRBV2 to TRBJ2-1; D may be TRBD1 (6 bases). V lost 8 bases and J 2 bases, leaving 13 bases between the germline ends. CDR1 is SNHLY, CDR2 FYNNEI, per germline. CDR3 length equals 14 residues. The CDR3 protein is CASEQDSPYNEQFF. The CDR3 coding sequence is TGTGCCAGCGAACAGGACAGTCCCTACAATGAGCAGTTCTTC. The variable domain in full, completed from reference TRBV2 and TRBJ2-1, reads EPEVTQTPSHQVTQMGQEVILRCVPISNHLYFYWYRQILGQKVEFLVSFYNNEISEKSEIFDDQFSVERPDGSNFTLKIRSTKLEDSAMYFCASEQDSPYNEQFFGPGTRLTVL.